This TCR beta chain was sequenced for a study of blood T cell repertoires in COVID-19. Repertoires were generated with immunoSEQ multiplex PCR, while TCRdb's copy carries only in-frame clones and drops some. The sample lists 120,000 or so clones; more than 60% were seen once. From germline, CDR1 is SGDLS and CDR2 YYNGEE. CDR3 length: 12 amino acids. The V end was cut by 0 bases, the J end by 7 bases, with 7 bases between. J is TRBJ2-5 and V is TRBV9; no definite D call. The origin of this receptor is a man aged 65 to 85 with acute or convalescent COVID-19. Sequences were obtained from peripheral blood. DNA for the CDR3: TGTGCCAGCAGCGTAGGGGCCGGGACCCAGTACTTC. Amino acids: CASSVGAGTQYF.